A selection of T cell receptor beta chains follows, all from one sample in a study of OX40 agonist ivuxolimab in advanced cancers. Data came from immunoSEQ multiplex PCR; TCRdb stores just in-frame clones and leaves some out. The sample records about 51,000 clones, more than 70% being singletons. This material consisted of CD4+ or CD8+ T cells sorted from blood, taken in a trial of the OX40 agonist ivuxolimab. The receptors were gathered from an adult with an advanced solid tumor such as melanoma, head and neck, liver or kidney cancer. CDR3s include the opening cysteine and the closing phenylalanine or tryptophan. The order of the fields is V gene, clone size, D gene, J gene, CDR3 DNA, CDR3 protein. The D gene is left open where the match is weak. Not all rows give a size; the values are once, few, many and, for expanded clones, a class.

>TRBV6-1|NA|NA|TRBJ2-3
TGTGCCAGCAGTGAAGTAAGACCTCAAGATACGCAGTATTTT
CASSEVRPQDTQYF
>TRBV28|once|NA|TRBJ1-5
TGTGCCAGCAAAGTCGGGAATCAGCCCCAGCATTTT
CASKVGNQPQHF
>TRBV5-1|NA|NA|TRBJ1-1
TGCGCCAGCAGCTCTTCGGACAGACAAAACACTGAAGCTTTCTTT
CASSSSDRQNTEAFF
>TRBV10-3|NA|TRBD1|TRBJ2-3
TGTGCCATCAGTACAACGGGACAGTCCACAGATACGCAGTATTTT
CAISTTGQSTDTQYF
>TRBV11-2|NA|NA|TRBJ2-1
TGTGCCAGCAGCTTATCGGCGTCCGGACGCTCTAATGAGCAGTTCTTC
CASSLSASGRSNEQFF
>TRBV4-2|NA|TRBD1|TRBJ2-2
TGTGCCAGCAGGTATACAGGGGTCGGGGAGCTGTTTTTT
CASRYTGVGELFF
>TRBV5-6|once|NA|TRBJ2-7
TGTGCCAGCAGCTTTTTTGGGGAGGCAGGGGGCTACGAGCAGTACTTC
CASSFFGEAGGYEQYF
>TRBV4-1|NA|NA|TRBJ2-5
TGCGCCAGCAGCCAAGAGTATTGGGGGGCTCGGGAGACCCAGTACTTC
CASSQEYWGARETQYF
>TRBV6-4|NA|NA|TRBJ2-3
TGTGCCAGCAGTGACTCGTGGGGCACAGATACGCAGTATTTT
CASSDSWGTDTQYF
>TRBV11-2|once|TRBD1|TRBJ1-4
TGTGCCAGCAGCATCCGGGACAGGGCGAATGAAAAACTGTTTTTT
CASSIRDRANEKLFF
>TRBV6-1|NA|TRBD2|TRBJ2-1
TGTGCCAGCAACATGGGGGGGGCGGGAGGCAATGAGCAGTTCTTC
CASNMGGAGGNEQFF
>TRBV7-8|NA|NA|TRBJ2-5
TGTGCCAGCAGCTTCCGTAGCGGACAAGAGACCCAGTACTTC
CASSFRSGQETQYF
>TRBV7-8|NA|NA|TRBJ2-7
TGTGCCAGCAGCTTAAAGGGACCTCCGAGCTCCTACGAGCAGTACTTC
CASSLKGPPSSYEQYF
>TRBV5-6|NA|NA|TRBJ2-4
TGTGCCAGCAGCTCACCGGGATCTTTAGCCAAAAACATTCAGTACTTC
CASSSPGSLAKNIQYF
>TRBV29-1|NA|TRBD2|TRBJ2-3
TGCAGCGCTGGGGGGCGGGGGGGCAGCACAGATACGCAGTATTTT
CSAGGRGGSTDTQYF
>TRBV7-8|NA|TRBD1|TRBJ1-3
TGTGCCAGCAGCAGTACACAGGGGGCGTATGGAAACACCATATATTTT
CASSSTQGAYGNTIYF
>TRBV5-6|few|NA|TRBJ2-5
TGTGCCAGCAGCTGGCGTGGGGTTGGCCAAGAGACCCAGTACTTC
CASSWRGVGQETQYF